In its sample, the clone carrying this T cell receptor (beta chain) was seen a few times. Averaging roughly 100 mL, one heparinised blood draw was given by each donor. The sample comes from a study of beta chain features in type 1 diabetes. V was trimmed by 5 bases and J by 2 bases, leaving 18 bases between them. There are 16 residues in the CDR3. The germline V gene encodes CDR1 LNHNV and CDR2 YYDKDF (reference sequence). The sequenced template was cDNA made from the entire isolated RNA. The method was immunoSEQ multiplex PCR; TCRdb's version includes in-frame clones alone and lacks a portion of them. The sample yields about 180,000 clones, 13% seen once.

The chain recombines TRBV15 with TRBJ2-5; D remains unclear. The specimen sequenced was central memory CD4+ T cells from blood. The sequence derives from a woman younger than 35 in good health. The CDR3 region has the DNA TGTGCCACCAGCCTACCTGGAGTCGTGTGGCAAGAGACCCAGTACTTC. Protein product: CATSLPGVVWQETQYF.